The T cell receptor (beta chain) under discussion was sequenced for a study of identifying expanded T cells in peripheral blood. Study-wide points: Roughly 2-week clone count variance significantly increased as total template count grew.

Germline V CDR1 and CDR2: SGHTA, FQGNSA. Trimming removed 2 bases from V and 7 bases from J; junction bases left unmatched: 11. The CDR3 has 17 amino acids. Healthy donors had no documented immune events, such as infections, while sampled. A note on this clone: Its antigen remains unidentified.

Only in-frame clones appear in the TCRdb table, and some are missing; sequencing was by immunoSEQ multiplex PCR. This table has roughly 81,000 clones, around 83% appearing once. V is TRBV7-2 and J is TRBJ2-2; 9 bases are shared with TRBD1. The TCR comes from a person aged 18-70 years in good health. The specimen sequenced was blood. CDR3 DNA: TGTGCCAGCAGCTTACTCACCCGGGACAGGGAAGACGGGGAGCTGTTTTTT. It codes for CASSLLTRDREDGELFF. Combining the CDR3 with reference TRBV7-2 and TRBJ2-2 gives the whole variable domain GAGVSQSPSNKVTEKGKDVELRCDPISGHTALYWYRQSLGQGLEFLIYFQGNSAPDKSGLPSDRFSAERTGGSVSTLTIQRTQQEDSAVYLCASSLLTRDREDGELFFGEGSRLTVL.